Listed here are 9 T cell receptor beta chains from one sample, sequenced in a study of cytomegalovirus exposure and HLA in healthy donors (dated by TCRdb to about 2017). Library generation was performed with the immunoSEQ multiplex PCR assay. Sourced from immuneACCESS, this table was stored by TCRdb with only in-frame sequences that have V and J called. A share of the clones is absent; for the studies checked, an unresolved V gene accounts for under half, and the remainder has no known explanation. This sample gives roughly 68,000 clones in total; 75% to 90% of them show up just once. Around 1.7% of the sample lies in the top ten. The sequenced sample consisted of PBMCs. The receptors originated from a woman aged 18-29 years in good health and CMV-seronegative.

This chain joins TRBV5-6 and TRBJ1-2; 7 positions agree with TRBD1. J was trimmed by 4 bases and V by 0 bases; bases with no gene match: 3. CDR1 is SGHDT, CDR2 YYEEEE, per germline. The CDR3 extends over 14 amino acids. CDR3 in DNA: TGTGCCAGCAGCTTGGAGGGACAGAGCTATGGCTACACCTTC. Its protein is CASSLEGQSYGYTF. Full variable domain (rest looked up from reference TRBV5-6 and TRBJ1-2): DAGVTQSPTHLIKTRGQQVTLRCSPKSGHDTVSWYQQALGQGPQFIFQYYEEEERQRGNFPDRFSGHQFPNYSSELNVNALLLGDSALYLCASSLEGQSYGYTFGSGTRLTVV.

The chain combines TRBV5-1 with TRBJ2-3, with 7 positions matching TRBD2. V shed 6 bases and J 6 bases; nucleotides not matched to a gene: 7. The CDR3 has 13 residues. Germline CDR1 SGHRS, CDR2 YFSETQ. CDR3 sequence reads: CASTPGGVDTQYF. Written as DNA, the CDR3 is TGCGCCAGCACACCGGGGGGAGTTGATACGCAGTATTTT. Full variable domain (rest looked up from reference TRBV5-1 and TRBJ2-3): KAGVTQTPRYLIKTRGQQVTLSCSPISGHRSVSWYQQTPGQGLQFLFEYFSETQRNKGNFPGRFSGRQFSNSRSEMNVSTLELGDSALYLCASTPGGVDTQYFGPGTRLTVL.

The chain is built from TRBV27 and TRBJ2-3, with D maybe TRBD1 (6 bases). Germline CDR1 is MNHEY and CDR2 is SMNVEV (reference sequence). CDR3 length equals 15 residues. Trimming took off 2 bases at V and 1 base at J, with 10 bases between the two ends. The chain's CDR3 is CASSLRTARTDTQYF. CDR3 DNA sequence: TGTGCCAGCAGTTTACGGACAGCGCGCACAGATACGCAGTATTTT.

The rearrangement links TRBV5-1 to TRBJ2-1; 7 bases align to TRBD2. The CDR3 sequence is 14 residues long. The germline V gene encodes CDR1 SGHRS and CDR2 YFSETQ. J was trimmed by 5 bases and V by 2 bases; bases with no gene match: 4. The chain's CDR3 is CASSLGSGNNEQFF. The DNA for the CDR3 is TGCGCCAGCAGCTTAGGCAGCGGGAACAATGAGCAGTTCTTC.

V is TRBV10-3 and J is TRBJ1-3; the D is unclear. The germline CDR1 and CDR2 sequences are ENHRY and SYGVKD. Trimming took 3 bases from V and 1 from J, leaving 13 bases between them. The CDR3 runs to 16 residues. The CDR3 sequence: CAISDPPAGSGNTIYF. The CDR3 DNA reads as TGTGCCATCAGTGACCCTCCGGCGGGGTCTGGAAACACCATATATTTT.

This chain links TRBV29-1 with TRBJ1-4; 11 bases match TRBD1. This CDR3 contains 14 residues. J gave up 7 bases and V 5 bases, and 6 bases lay outside the gene matches. CDR1 and CDR2 (germline): SQVTM, ANQGSEA. Written as DNA, the CDR3 is TGCAGCGTTTCGCGGACAGGGGGCCGTGAAAAACTGTTTTTT. Protein sequence: CSVSRTGGREKLFF.

The chain couples TRBV7-9 to TRBJ2-7; D not certain. Deletions cut 5 bases from V and 5 bases from J, with 7 bases between. Germline loops: CDR1 SEHNR, CDR2 FQNEAQ (reference sequence). CDR3 length equals 11 residues. The CDR3 here is CASSLYNEQYF. The DNA for the CDR3 is TGTGCCAGCAGCCTTTATAACGAGCAGTACTTC.

The chain combines TRBV2 with TRBJ1-4; 12 bases align to TRBD1. Looked up from germline, CDR1 is SNHLY and CDR2 is FYNNEI. This CDR3 region has 15 residues. The J segment lost 6 bases and the V segment lost 4 bases, leaving 3 bases of the junction unmatched. The CDR3 protein is CASSGDRGRDEKLFF. The DNA for the CDR3 is TGTGCCAGCAGTGGGGACAGGGGGCGGGATGAAAAACTGTTTTTT. The full variable domain, completed using reference TRBV2 and TRBJ1-4, is EPEVTQTPSHQVTQMGQEVILRCVPISNHLYFYWYRQILGQKVEFLVSFYNNEISEKSEIFDDQFSVERPDGSNFTLKIRSTKLEDSAMYFCASSGDRGRDEKLFFGSGTQLSVL.

The genes are TRBV5-8 and TRBJ2-7; tentatively, D is TRBD1 (6 bases). The CDR3 totals 15 residues. The V and J ends lost 7 bases and 2 bases respectively, with 19 bases between them. The germline V gene has CDR1 SGHTS and CDR2 YDEGEE. CDR3 loop: CASGPVGTRAYEQYF. DNA for the CDR3: TGTGCCAGCGGCCCCGTCGGGACACGAGCCTACGAGCAGTACTTC. Together with reference TRBV5-8 and TRBJ2-7, the CDR3 gives the full variable domain: EAGVTQSPTHLIKTRGQQATLRCSPISGHTSVYWYQQALGLGLQFLLWYDEGEERNRGNFPPRFSGRQFPNYSSELNVNALELEDSALYLCASGPVGTRAYEQYFGPGTRLTVT.